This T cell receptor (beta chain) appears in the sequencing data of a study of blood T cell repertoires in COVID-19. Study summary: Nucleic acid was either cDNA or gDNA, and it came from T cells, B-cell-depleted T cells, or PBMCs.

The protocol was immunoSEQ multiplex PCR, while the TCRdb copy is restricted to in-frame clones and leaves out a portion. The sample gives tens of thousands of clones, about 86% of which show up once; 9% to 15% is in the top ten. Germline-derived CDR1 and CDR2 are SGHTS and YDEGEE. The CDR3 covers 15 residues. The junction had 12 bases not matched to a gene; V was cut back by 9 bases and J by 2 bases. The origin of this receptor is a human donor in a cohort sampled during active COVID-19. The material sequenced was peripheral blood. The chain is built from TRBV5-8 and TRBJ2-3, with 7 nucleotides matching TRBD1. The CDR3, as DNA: TGTGCCATCGTTATCATCGGGACAGACACAGATACGCAGTATTTT. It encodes CAIVIIGTDTDTQYF.